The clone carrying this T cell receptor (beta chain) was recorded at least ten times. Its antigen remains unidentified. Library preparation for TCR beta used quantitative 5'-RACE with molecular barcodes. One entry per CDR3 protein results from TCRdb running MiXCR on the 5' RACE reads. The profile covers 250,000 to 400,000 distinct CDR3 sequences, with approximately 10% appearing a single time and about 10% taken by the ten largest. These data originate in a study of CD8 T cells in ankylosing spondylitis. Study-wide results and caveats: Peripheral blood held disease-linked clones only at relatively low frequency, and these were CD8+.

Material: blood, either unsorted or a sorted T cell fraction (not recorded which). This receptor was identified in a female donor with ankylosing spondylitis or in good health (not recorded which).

CDR3: CASSVGLRLAGVNTGELFF. The CDR3 coding sequence is TGTGCCAGCAGCGTAGGTCTTAGGCTAGCGGGAGTGAACACCGGGGAGCTGTTTTTT. The V and J genes are TRBV9 and TRBJ2-2; 10 nucleotides agree with TRBD2. This CDR3 is 19 amino acids long. The J segment lost 1 base and the V segment lost 0 bases, leaving 9 bases of the junction unmatched. From germline, CDR1 is SGDLS and CDR2 YYNGEE. The entire variable domain, with the rest obtained from reference TRBV9 and TRBJ2-2, is as follows: DSGVTQTPKHLITATGQRVTLRCSPRSGDLSVYWYQQSLDQGLQFLIQYYNGEERAKGNILERFSAQQFPDLHSELNLSSLELGDSALYFCASSVGLRLAGVNTGELFFGEGSRLTVL.